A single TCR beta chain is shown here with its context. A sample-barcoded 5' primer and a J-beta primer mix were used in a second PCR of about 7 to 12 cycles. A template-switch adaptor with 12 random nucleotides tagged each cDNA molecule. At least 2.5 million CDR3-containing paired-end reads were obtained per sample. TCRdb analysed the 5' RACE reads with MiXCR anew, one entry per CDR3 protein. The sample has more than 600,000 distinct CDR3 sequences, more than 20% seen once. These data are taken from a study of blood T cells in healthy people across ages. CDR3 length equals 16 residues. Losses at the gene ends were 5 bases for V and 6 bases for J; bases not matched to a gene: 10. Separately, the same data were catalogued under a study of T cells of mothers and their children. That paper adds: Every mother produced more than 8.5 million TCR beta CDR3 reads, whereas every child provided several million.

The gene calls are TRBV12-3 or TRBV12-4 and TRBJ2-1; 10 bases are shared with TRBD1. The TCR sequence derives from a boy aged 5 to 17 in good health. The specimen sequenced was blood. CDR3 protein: CASSPRTGGSCNEQFF. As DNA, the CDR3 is TGTGCCAGCAGTCCCAGGACAGGGGGTAGTTGCAATGAGCAGTTCTTC.